This TCR beta chain was captured in a study of T cell repertoires in cytomegalovirus infection. Overall study results and limits: HLA-C-restricted CMV clonotypes gave the most frequent clonotype in two of eight donors. Pooled public TCR beta family frequency picked out CMV carriers with the relevant HLA.

This clonotype was picked up many times. Antigen: not known. Per the germline V gene, CDR1 is MRHNA and CDR2 is SNTAGT. The V gene end was trimmed by 2 bases and the J gene end by 1 base; junction bases not matched to a gene: 0. This CDR3 is built from 14 residues. TCRdb ran MiXCR on the reads and lists one entry per CDR3 protein. Of about 140,000 distinct CDR3 sequences detected, roughly 6% appear once; the ten largest clones hold 18%. Sequenced sample: PBMCs. The receptor comes from a human donor in good health (CMV status not recorded). Some clones in this sample may be carry-over from other donors' samples. The V and J genes are TRBV6-4 and TRBJ2-3; 7 positions agree with TRBD1. Here the CDR3 reads CASSDTGGTDTQYF. DNA of the CDR3: TGTGCCAGCAGTGACACAGGGGGCACAGATACGCAGTATTTT.